The 30 T cell receptor beta chains below all came from one sample that was sequenced in a study of control samples from healthy donors and cancer patients. The repertoire was sequenced with immunoSEQ multiplex PCR; TCRdb's copy has only in-frame clones and lacks some. The repertoire holds about 51,000 clones, roughly 86% seen once, with about 40% in the top ten. Material: PBMCs. These receptors came from a man aged 50-59 years with head and neck cancer.

This sequence joins TRBV11-2 and TRBJ2-3, with D perhaps TRBD1 (5 bases). Germline V gene data show CDR1 as SGHAT and CDR2 as FQNNGV. The CDR3 runs to 14 residues. V was shortened by 5 bases and J by 5 bases, with 14 bases between the two germline ends. The CDR3 DNA reads as TGTGCCAGCAGCCAGGAAGGGGTGGGAGATACGCAGTATTTT. Translation gives CASSQEGVGDTQYF. The full variable domain, its missing parts supplied by reference TRBV11-2 and TRBJ2-3, is EAGVAQSPRYKIIEKRQSVAFWCNPISGHATLYWYQQILGQGPKLLIQFQNNGVVDDSQLPKDRFSAERLKGVDSTLKIQPAKLEDSAVYLCASSQEGVGDTQYFGPGTRLTVL.

The J gene is TRBJ2-1, the V gene TRBV19; possibly TRBD1 or TRBD2 for D (5 bases each). Looked up from germline, CDR1 is LNHDA and CDR2 is SQIVND (reference sequence). Trimming shortened V by 5 bases and J by 4 bases, and 21 bases separated the two germline ends. The CDR3 totals 17 residues. CDR3: CASSGAGRPSAYNEQFF. CDR3 in DNA: TGTGCCAGTAGTGGGGCGGGCCGACCCTCGGCGTACAATGAGCAGTTCTTC.

The chain combines TRBV18 with TRBJ1-2; D is ambiguous. The germline gives CDR1 KGHSH, CDR2 LQKENI. The V and J ends lost 4 bases and 1 base respectively, with 10 bases between them. This CDR3 has 14 residues. The CDR3 DNA sequence: TGTGCCAGCTCACAAGGCCCACTTAACTATGGCTACACCTTC. Its protein product is CASSQGPLNYGYTF.

This chain joins TRBV29-1 and TRBJ2-2; possibly TRBD1 for D (5 bases). The CDR3 has 16 amino acids. Germline lookup yields CDR1 SQVTM and CDR2 ANQGSEA. V shed 7 bases and J shed 0 bases, with 18 bases lying between them. The CDR3 sequence: CSAEFVGVANTGELFF. The CDR3 region has the DNA TGCAGCGCCGAGTTCGTAGGGGTCGCGAACACCGGGGAGCTGTTTTTT.

This clone was seen only once. The chain employs TRBV9 and TRBJ2-3; D is unresolved. Between the trimmed V and J ends, which lost 4 bases and 9 bases, there was a span of 12 bases. This CDR3 spans 12 amino acids. Germline values: CDR1 SGDLS, CDR2 YYNGEE. The DNA of the CDR3 is TGTGCCAGCAGCCTTGGGGTGGAAACGCAGTATTTT. This gives the protein CASSLGVETQYF.

The chain combines TRBV30 with TRBJ2-1; D might be TRBD1 (5 bases). V gave up 0 bases and J gave up 5 bases, with 20 bases separating them. This CDR3 is built from 17 residues. Looked up from germline, CDR1 is GTSNPN and CDR2 is SVGIG (reference sequence). In DNA form, the CDR3 reads TGTGCCTGGAGTGTACTTCTGGCTGTGACAGAGGACAATGAGCAGTTCTTC. It is translated as CAWSVLLAVTEDNEQFF.

The CDR3: CASSAGGDQPQHF. CDR3 DNA: TGTGCCAGCAGCGCCGGCGGCGATCAGCCCCAGCATTTT. The genes are TRBV5-6 and TRBJ1-5, with D hard to call. The length of the CDR3 is 13 residues. The germline V and J ends were trimmed by 4 bases and 5 bases, with 10 bases remaining between them. CDR1 and CDR2 from the germline V gene are SGHDT and YYEEEE. The full variable domain, rest sourced from reference TRBV5-6 and TRBJ1-5, is DAGVTQSPTHLIKTRGQQVTLRCSPKSGHDTVSWYQQALGQGPQFIFQYYEEEERQRGNFPDRFSGHQFPNYSSELNVNALLLGDSALYLCASSAGGDQPQHFGDGTRLSIL.

This clone came up once. The DNA of the CDR3 is TGTGCCAGCAGCCCGACAGGGTATGGCTACACCTTC. It translates to CASSPTGYGYTF. This rearrangement joins TRBV28 to TRBJ1-2; 7 bases are a match to TRBD1. The CDR3 is 12 amino acids. Germline V gene sequence: CDR1 MDHEN, CDR2 SYDVKM. V was clipped by 6 bases and J by 5 bases; unmatched bases: 3.

The rearrangement joins TRBV27 to TRBJ2-1; D is unresolved. V shed 1 base and J shed 14 bases, with 15 bases lying between them. Per the germline V gene, CDR1 is MNHEY and CDR2 is SMNVEV (reference sequence). The length of the CDR3 is 13 residues. The CDR3 DNA follows: TGTGCCAGCAGTTTATTTGGGTTGGCAATGGAGTTCTTC. It yields the protein CASSLFGLAMEFF.

This clone was picked up a small number of times. This rearrangement joins TRBV5-6 to TRBJ2-7, with D unclear. Germline loops: CDR1 SGHDT, CDR2 YYEEEE. This CDR3 comprises 11 residues. Between the trimmed V and J ends, which lost 3 bases and 7 bases, there was a span of 8 bases. For the CDR3, the DNA is TGTGCCAGCAGCTCCCGAAGGGAGCAGTACTTC. This encodes CASSSRREQYF.

V and J are TRBV5-1 and TRBJ1-4, with 12 bases fitting TRBD1. The CDR3 loop spans 16 amino acids. Per the germline V gene, CDR1 is SGHRS and CDR2 is YFSETQ. V lost 3 bases and J lost 10; bases outside the gene matches: 10. The CDR3 region is CASSSGDRGRGRKLFF. In DNA, the CDR3 is TGCGCCAGCAGCTCAGGGGACAGGGGGCGAGGCCGAAAACTGTTTTTT.

The V gene is TRBV5-6, the J gene TRBJ1-4, with TRBD1 matching over 9 bases. Trimming removed 4 bases from V and 0 bases from J; junction bases left unmatched: 10. Germline loops: CDR1 SGHDT, CDR2 YYEEEE. The CDR3 length is 18 residues. The CDR3 region is CASSPRGQGYATNEKLFF. The CDR3 nucleotides are TGTGCCAGCAGCCCCCGGGGACAGGGATATGCAACTAATGAAAAACTGTTTTTT.

The rearrangement joins TRBV7-9 to TRBJ2-1; D is unresolved. CDR3 length: 14 amino acids. V dropped 5 bases and J dropped 6 bases, with 14 bases sitting between them. From germline, CDR1 is SEHNR and CDR2 FQNEAQ (reference sequence). The CDR3 DNA reads TGTGCCAGCAGCCCCCTGAGTGGGCTCAATGAGCAGTTCTTC. This codes for CASSPLSGLNEQFF.

V gene TRBV6-2 or TRBV6-3 combines with J gene TRBJ1-2; TRBD1 aligns across 11 bases. CDR1 MNHEY and CDR2 SVGEGT come from the germline V gene. The CDR3 sequence is 13 residues long. J was trimmed by 13 bases and V by 2 bases; bases with no gene match: 6. The CDR3 loop reads CASSYLGQGASTF. CDR3 nucleotide sequence: TGTGCCAGCAGTTACCTCGGACAGGGGGCCTCCACCTTC.

This clone occurred a few times. The chain combines TRBV4-1 with TRBJ2-7; possibly TRBD1 or TRBD2 for D (6 bases each). The CDR3 sequence is 16 residues long. CDR1 is MGHRA and CDR2 is YSYEKL in the germline V gene. V dropped 0 bases and J dropped 4 bases, with 16 bases sitting between them. Here the CDR3 DNA reads TGCGCCAGCAGCCAAGAAGAGGGGGACGGAGGGTACGAGCAGTACTTC. Protein product: CASSQEEGDGGYEQYF.

Of note for this clone: Its ends do not fully match the called genes, so a read error is possible. CDR3 sequence: CASSLVLADYNEQFF. In nucleotides, the CDR3 is TGTGCTAGCAGCTTAGTGTTAGCGGACTACAATGAGCAGTTCTTC. The chain is built from TRBV7-7 and TRBJ2-1; D perhaps matches TRBD2 (6 bases). CDR3 length: 15 residues. The germline gives CDR1 SSHAT, CDR2 FNYEAQ (reference sequence).

This clone was observed a few times. The CDR3 coding sequence is TGCGCCAGCAGCCCTATTGACAGAGACCACACTGAAGCTTTCTTT. Its protein product is CASSPIDRDHTEAFF. This sequence joins TRBV5-1 and TRBJ1-1; tentatively, D is TRBD1 (5 bases). V was clipped by 4 bases and J by 3 bases, with 16 bases between them. This CDR3 comprises 15 residues. CDR1 and CDR2 (germline): SGHRS, YFSETQ.

The chain uses TRBV10-1 and TRBJ2-5, with 7 bases fitting TRBD1. Germline V gene sequence: CDR1 WNHNN, CDR2 SYGVQD (reference sequence). V lost 6 bases to trimming and J lost 1 base; unmatched junction nucleotides: 8. The CDR3 covers 15 residues. This CDR3 is CASSNGRQGQETQYF. The CDR3 DNA reads TGCGCCAGCAGCAATGGGCGACAGGGCCAAGAGACCCAGTACTTC.

The V and J genes are TRBV15 and TRBJ1-5, with D maybe TRBD1 (6 bases). The CDR3 sequence is 16 residues long. CDR1 and CDR2 from the germline V gene are LNHNV and YYDKDF (reference sequence). V was clipped by 0 bases and J by 2 bases, with 11 bases between them. This chain's CDR3 is CATSRDEGVGNQPQHF. The CDR3 nucleotides read TGTGCCACCAGCAGAGACGAGGGGGTTGGCAATCAGCCCCAGCATTTT.

The J gene is TRBJ1-6, the V gene TRBV2; D is ambiguous. Germline V gene sequence: CDR1 SNHLY, CDR2 FYNNEI. The V end was cut by 8 bases, the J end by 2 bases, with 10 bases between. The CDR3 covers 14 residues. The CDR3 sequence: CASVPGPYNSPLHF. Here the CDR3 DNA reads TGTGCCAGCGTACCGGGCCCCTATAATTCACCCCTCCACTTT.

The chain carries TRBV18 and TRBJ2-1; D unresolved. Trimming left V 1 base short and J 4 bases short, with 8 bases between. CDR1 and CDR2 from the germline V gene are KGHSH and LQKENI. The CDR3 has 14 residues. The CDR3 sequence is CASSPQGSYNEQFF. The CDR3 region has the DNA TGTGCCAGCTCACCACAGGGAAGTTACAATGAGCAGTTCTTC.

This clone occurred once. V is TRBV25-1 and J is TRBJ1-1; no clear D gene. V lost 5 bases, J lost 0 bases, and 10 bases lay in between. Germline V gene data show CDR1 as MGHDK and CDR2 as SYGVNS. The CDR3 extends over 14 amino acids. In nucleotides, the CDR3 is TGTGCCAGCAGTACCACGAGCATGAACACTGAAGCTTTCTTT. Residues: CASSTTSMNTEAFF.

The chain links TRBV30 to TRBJ2-3, with D possibly matching TRBD2 (6 bases). Germline CDR1 is GTSNPN and CDR2 is SVGIG (reference sequence). Trimming removed 0 bases from V and 1 base from J, with 8 bases in between. The CDR3 has 14 residues. CDR3 nucleotides: TGTGCCTGGAGTGTACGGAGGGGCACAGATACGCAGTATTTT. It codes for CAWSVRRGTDTQYF. Variable domain in full (rest from reference TRBV30 and TRBJ2-3): SQTIHQWPATLVQPVGSPLSLECTVEGTSNPNLYWYRQAAGRGLQLLFYSVGIGQISSEVPQNLSASRPQDRQFILSSKKLLLSDSGFYLCAWSVRRGTDTQYFGPGTRLTVL.

This chain links TRBV6-6 with TRBJ1-2; 9 bases are a match to TRBD1. The CDR3 spans 16 residues. Germline V gene sequence: CDR1 MNHNY, CDR2 SVGAGI (reference sequence). With V trimmed by 5 bases and J by 2 bases, 9 bases remained unmatched. CDR3 in amino acids: CASSRERGTGNYGYTF. CDR3 nucleotide sequence: TGTGCCAGCAGTCGAGAACGCGGGACAGGGAACTATGGCTACACCTTC.

This chain joins TRBV6-4 and TRBJ2-2; tentative D call: TRBD2 (5 bases). Germline V gene sequence: CDR1 MRHNA, CDR2 SNTAGT. V shed 3 bases and J shed 1 base, with 6 bases lying between them. This CDR3 is 14 amino acids long. CDR3 sequence (DNA): TGTGCCAGCAGTGAAGGGAGGAACACCGGGGAGCTGTTTTTT. Its protein is CASSEGRNTGELFF.

The chain uses TRBV6-5 and TRBJ2-2, with TRBD2 identical over 8 bases. CDR1 and CDR2 from the germline V gene are MNHEY and SVGAGI. The CDR3 runs 14 residues. V lost 10 bases, J lost 0 bases, and 4 bases stayed unmatched. The CDR3 loop reads CATIAGTNTGELFF. CDR3 bases: TGTGCCACGATAGCGGGGACGAACACCGGGGAGCTGTTTTTT.

A few counts support this clone. The chain has TRBV4-2 and TRBJ2-5, with 9 bases lining up with TRBD2. Germline CDR1 LGHNA, CDR2 YNFKEQ. After removal of 3 bases from V and 3 bases from J, the junction contained 5 bases not matched to a gene. The CDR3 has 15 residues. CDR3 loop: CASSHVTSGKETQYF. The CDR3 coding sequence is TGTGCCAGCAGCCATGTGACTAGCGGTAAAGAGACCCAGTACTTC.

V usage is TRBV27 and J usage is TRBJ1-3; 11 nucleotides align to TRBD1. After removal of 5 bases from V and 0 bases from J, the junction contained 9 bases not matched to a gene. Per germline, CDR1 MNHEY and CDR2 SMNVEV (reference sequence). The CDR3 has 18 amino acids. Here the CDR3 reads CASSRGTGGSSSGNTIYF. CDR3 in DNA: TGTGCCAGCAGTCGAGGGACAGGGGGATCTAGCTCTGGAAACACCATATATTTT.

The chain is built from TRBV12-3 or TRBV12-4 and TRBJ2-7; a possible D gene is TRBD1 (6 bases). V was trimmed by 7 bases and J by 4 bases, leaving 14 bases between them. CDR3 length: 13 amino acids. The CDR3 coding sequence is TGTGCCAGCACCGGGACATGGTTATACGAGCAGTACTTC. Translated: CASTGTWLYEQYF.

This clone has a handful of counts. V and J are TRBV7-3 and TRBJ2-1; 7 positions agree with TRBD1. The V segment lost 5 bases and the J segment 9 bases; nucleotides outside the gene matches: 7. Germline V gene sequence: CDR1 SGHTA, CDR2 FQGTGA. The CDR3 consists of 13 residues. CDR3 protein: CASSRNEGAEQFF. The DNA of the CDR3 is TGTGCCAGCAGCAGAAACGAGGGGGCTGAGCAGTTCTTC. Full variable domain (remainder filled in from reference TRBV7-3 and TRBJ2-1): GAGVSQTPSNKVTEKGKYVELRCDPISGHTALYWYRQSLGQGPEFLIYFQGTGAADDSGLPNDRFFAVRPEGSVSTLKIQRTERGDSAVYLCASSRNEGAEQFFGPGTRLTVL.